The T cell receptor beta chain described here comes from a study of blood T cell repertoires in COVID-19. About the research overall: Acute and convalescent COVID-19 samples came from the United States, Italy and Spain. Nucleic acid was either cDNA or gDNA, and it came from T cells, B-cell-depleted T cells, or PBMCs.

In the study's own analysis: Reference gene primer amplification in the assay estimated nucleated cell counts. The repertoire was sequenced with immunoSEQ multiplex PCR; TCRdb's copy has only in-frame clones and lacks some. The DNA gave D and trimming, while V, J and clone size come from that table. The table has approximately 240,000 clones, around four fifths seen once; the top ten hold less than 6.5%. A single count supports this clone. The germline V gene encodes CDR1 KGHSH and CDR2 LQKENI. CDR3 length: 14 residues. V lost 6 bases and J lost 0; bases outside the gene matches: 3. Sequencing was done on a sample of peripheral blood. The receptor was derived from a woman aged 55-70 years who had recovered from COVID-19. The chain links TRBV18 to TRBJ1-2, with 8 bases that match TRBD1. DNA for the CDR3: TGTGCCAGCTCCCGGACAGGGTCTAACTATGGCTACACCTTC. Its translation is CASSRTGSNYGYTF.